The 21 T cell receptor beta chains given below trace back to one sample, sequenced in a study of T cell responses to AZD1222 COVID-19 vaccine (dated by TCRdb to the early 2020s). Libraries were built with the immunoSEQ multiplex PCR assay. The clones in this table, taken by TCRdb from immuneACCESS, are in-frame only. Not every clone is retained; where verified, under half of the shortfall comes from an unresolved V gene, and the cause of the rest is unknown. For this sample there are approximately 120,000 clones; 90% appear just once. Roughly 7.8% of the sample is taken by the ten largest. The sample's time point label is to be understood as: baseline before first vaccination. Sequencing was performed on peripheral blood, taken on day 0 of AZD1222 vaccination. These receptors all come from an adult in good health.

The rearrangement links TRBV5-1 to TRBJ2-3; 9 bases match TRBD1. J gave up 3 bases and V 5 bases, and 4 bases lay outside the gene matches. The CDR3 runs to 14 residues. The germline V gene has CDR1 SGHRS and CDR2 YFSETQ. This chain's CDR3 is CASRVGQGTDTQYF. The CDR3 region has the DNA TGCGCCAGCAGAGTGGGACAGGGAACAGATACGCAGTATTTT. Combining the CDR3 with reference TRBV5-1 and TRBJ2-3 gives the whole variable domain KAGVTQTPRYLIKTRGQQVTLSCSPISGHRSVSWYQQTPGQGLQFLFEYFSETQRNKGNFPGRFSGRQFSNSRSEMNVSTLELGDSALYLCASRVGQGTDTQYFGPGTRLTVL.

The V call is TRBV7-9, the J call TRBJ2-7; no firm D call. This CDR3 is built from 12 residues. The V end lost 5 bases, the J end lost 6 bases, and 11 bases lay between the germline ends. Germline loops: CDR1 SEHNR, CDR2 FQNEAQ (reference sequence). CDR3 bases: TGTGCCAGCAGCCGGGTAGAGTCCGAGCAGTACTTC. Protein product: CASSRVESEQYF. Based on the CDR3 plus reference TRBV7-9 and TRBJ2-7, the full variable domain is DTGVSQNPRHKITKRGQNVTFRCDPISEHNRLYWYRQTLGQGPEFLTYFQNEAQLEKSRLLSDRFSAERPKGSFSTLEIQRTEQGDSAMYLCASSRVESEQYFGPGTRLTVT.

The V gene is TRBV27, the J gene TRBJ2-2; 8 bases agree with TRBD2. V dropped 7 bases and J dropped 2; count of bases not matched to a gene: 21. The CDR3 has 20 residues. Germline CDR1 is MNHEY and CDR2 is SMNVEV (reference sequence). The CDR3 nucleotides read TGTGCCAGCACCCTTCACATGGGGAGCGGGAGACCCCCCAACACCGGGGAGCTGTTTTTT. Its protein is CASTLHMGSGRPPNTGELFF.

The chain carries TRBV10-2 and TRBJ2-5; D call uncertain. In germline, CDR1 is WSHSY, CDR2 SAAADI. The CDR3 is 13 residues long. Trimming pared 6 bases from V and 3 bases from J, leaving 11 bases between. For the CDR3, the DNA is TGCGCCAGCAGCCGCCAGCCTAAAGAGACCCAGTACTTC. Protein sequence: CASSRQPKETQYF.

This chain connects TRBV7-8 to TRBJ1-5, with D perhaps matching TRBD1 (6 bases). Germline CDR1 is SGHVS and CDR2 is FQNEAQ. The CDR3 loop spans 17 amino acids. Between the trimmed V and J ends, which lost 1 base and 3 bases, there was a span of 16 bases. CDR3 residues: CASSLESGVGFNQPQHF. CDR3 nucleotides: TGTGCCAGCAGCTTAGAGTCAGGGGTCGGATTCAATCAGCCCCAGCATTTT.

The genes are TRBV19 and TRBJ2-1; D remains unclear. The CDR3 runs to 15 residues. Germline V gene lookup returns CDR1 LNHDA and CDR2 SQIVND (reference sequence). The V gene lost 0 bases and the J gene lost 0 bases, with 6 bases spanning the gap. CDR3 nucleotides: TGTGCCAGTAGTATAGATCGAAGCTCCTACAATGAGCAGTTCTTC. Its protein product is CASSIDRSSYNEQFF.

This rearrangement joins TRBV7-6 to TRBJ2-3, with D perhaps TRBD2 (5 bases). V was trimmed by 2 bases and J by 4 bases, leaving 13 bases between them. Germline V lookup: CDR1 SGHVS, CDR2 FNYEAQ. CDR3 length equals 15 residues. The CDR3 DNA sequence: TGTGCCAGCAGCTTAAAACTAGGGCCCCCAGATACGCAGTATTTT. Translated, it gives CASSLKLGPPDTQYF.

The J gene is TRBJ2-7, the V gene TRBV3-1 (or the pseudogene TRBV3-2); 9 bases line up with TRBD1. Germline CDR1 is LGHDT and CDR2 is YNNKEL (reference sequence). V shed 5 bases and J 3 bases; nucleotides not matched to a gene: 5. The CDR3 has 14 residues. The CDR3 DNA sequence: TGTGCCAGCAGCATACAGGGGGCGGACTACGAGCAGTACTTC. Translating gives CASSIQGADYEQYF.

The chain recombines TRBV6-5 with TRBJ1-2; tentatively, D is TRBD1 (6 bases). From germline, CDR1 is MNHEY and CDR2 SVGAGI. The V end was cut by 7 bases, the J end by 4 bases, with 16 bases between. The length of the CDR3 is 14 residues. The CDR3, as DNA: TGTGCCAGCACTCGGGGGGCGCTTACCTATGGCTACACCTTC. This sequence encodes CASTRGALTYGYTF.

The chain has TRBV2 and TRBJ2-1; D unclear. The CDR3 is 12 residues long. V lost 5 bases and J 3 bases, leaving 5 bases between the germline ends. Germline loops: CDR1 SNHLY, CDR2 FYNNEI. This CDR3 is CASSSDYNEQFF. The CDR3 DNA sequence: TGTGCCAGCAGTTCGGACTACAATGAGCAGTTCTTC.

With regard to this clone: This same CDR3 is encoded by further DNA sequences in the sample. The V and J genes are TRBV28 and TRBJ1-3; D is uncertain. The germline V gene encodes CDR1 MDHEN and CDR2 SYDVKM. This CDR3 region has 12 residues. V shed 1 base and J shed 2 bases, with 0 bases lying between them. CDR3 region: CASSLSGNTIYF. Here the CDR3 DNA reads TGTGCCAGCAGTTTATCTGGAAACACCATATATTTT.

The chain carries TRBV28 and TRBJ1-4; no clear D. The CDR3 consists of 15 residues. CDR1 is MDHEN, CDR2 SYDVKM, per germline. The V end lost 5 bases, the J end lost 3 bases, and 13 bases lay between the germline ends. In DNA form, the CDR3 reads TGTGCCAGCAGTCCGACATGGGCTGCTAATGAAAAACTGTTTTTT. Residues: CASSPTWAANEKLFF.

The chain uses TRBV29-1 and TRBJ2-7; 13 nucleotides align to TRBD2. The germline gives CDR1 SQVTM, CDR2 ANQGSEA. There are 13 residues in the CDR3. J gave up 3 bases and V 5 bases, and 1 base lay outside the gene matches. CDR3 protein: CSVRTSGSYEQYF. In DNA, the CDR3 is TGCAGCGTTAGGACTAGCGGGAGCTACGAGCAGTACTTC.

DNA for the CDR3: TGCAGCGTTCTAGGAGGGTGGCACACTGAAGCTTTCTTT. This encodes CSVLGGWHTEAFF. The chain employs TRBV29-1 and TRBJ1-1, with no clear D. CDR3 length: 13 amino acids. CDR1 is SQVTM, CDR2 ANQGSEA, per germline. V was shortened by 5 bases and J by 3 bases, with 13 bases between the two germline ends.

The V gene is TRBV28, the J gene TRBJ2-7, with D unresolved. The length of the CDR3 is 13 residues. V lost 3 bases and J 2 bases, leaving 8 bases between the germline ends. The germline V gene encodes CDR1 MDHEN and CDR2 SYDVKM. Here the CDR3 DNA reads TGTGCCAGCAGTTTTGCACCAACCTACGAGCAGTACTTC. Its protein product is CASSFAPTYEQYF.

The J gene is TRBJ1-2, the V gene TRBV7-2, with 8 bases that match TRBD1. This CDR3 is built from 14 residues. J lost 4 bases, V lost 5 bases, and 6 bases had no gene match. Germline V gene data show CDR1 as SGHTA and CDR2 as FQGNSA. The CDR3 loop reads CASSAGTGPYGYTF. The CDR3 DNA reads TGTGCCAGCAGCGCAGGGACAGGTCCCTATGGCTACACCTTC.

The chain combines TRBV28 with TRBJ2-7, with TRBD2 matching over 9 bases. Germline CDR1 and CDR2: MDHEN and SYDVKM. The V segment lost 2 bases and the J segment 3 bases; nucleotides outside the gene matches: 2. This CDR3 is 14 amino acids long. CDR3 nucleotides: TGTGCCAGCAGTTTAGCGGGAGGGGTCTACGAGCAGTACTTC. Protein sequence: CASSLAGGVYEQYF.

This chain links TRBV18 with TRBJ1-2; 11 bases match TRBD1. Germline V CDR1 and CDR2: KGHSH, LQKENI. After removal of 2 bases from V and 4 bases from J, the junction contained 6 bases not matched to a gene. CDR3 length: 16 amino acids. CDR3 sequence: CASSPGDRGDSYGYTF. The CDR3, as DNA: TGTGCCAGCTCACCAGGGGACAGGGGGGATTCCTATGGCTACACCTTC.

The chain is built from TRBV18 and TRBJ1-5; 9 nucleotides agree with TRBD1. The CDR3 spans 13 residues. The J segment lost 7 bases and the V segment lost 5 bases, leaving 3 bases of the junction unmatched. Germline V gene sequence: CDR1 KGHSH, CDR2 LQKENI. The CDR3 protein is CASSADRGQPQHF. Written as DNA, the CDR3 is TGTGCCAGCTCAGCAGACAGGGGGCAGCCCCAGCATTTT.

The rearrangement joins TRBV21-1 to TRBJ2-1; the D call TRBD1 from the table was never checked on the DNA. TRBV21-1 represents a pseudogene. The CDR3 consists of 18 residues. Here the CDR3 reads CASSKVPLTGSQLNEQFF. Written as DNA, the CDR3 is TGTGCCAGCAGCAAAGTCCCCTTGACAGGAAGCCAGCTCAATGAGCAGTTCTTC.

The rearrangement links TRBV4-1 to TRBJ1-3; 9 bases agree with TRBD1. This CDR3 is 17 amino acids long. With V trimmed by 3 bases and J by 2 bases, 8 bases remained unmatched. CDR1 MGHRA and CDR2 YSYEKL come from the germline V gene. Written as DNA, the CDR3 is TGCGCCAGCAGCCAGGCACCACAGGGGGCGACTGGAAACACCATATATTTT. Protein sequence: CASSQAPQGATGNTIYF.